This T cell receptor (beta chain) was recorded in a study of T cells in Graves' hyperthyroidism and ophthalmopathy. Amplification of TCR beta CDR3 regions was performed using RNA transcripts as template. The HTBI primer set was used in a first-round RT-PCR of the TCR CDR3. A single record per CDR3 protein comes from TCRdb applying MiXCR to the multiplex PCR reads. This sample yields around 240,000 distinct CDR3 sequences, of which roughly 15% are seen a single time; more than 10% belongs to the top ten. Study-level findings and limits: Blood also carried most thyroid clonotypes expanded above 0.001. In simple terms, a model built on 13 V-J features told ophthalmopathy apart from stable hyperthyroidism.

The length of the CDR3 is 16 residues. Germline V lookup: CDR1 DFQATT, CDR2 SNEGSKA (reference sequence). The junction had 10 bases not matched to a gene; V was cut back by 0 bases and J by 6 bases. This clonotype was observed many times. Its antigen is not known. The receptor was derived from a woman in her forties with Graves' hyperthyroidism that later progressed to Graves' ophthalmopathy. The sample was blood. This chain connects TRBV20-1 to TRBJ2-3; 9 bases fit TRBD2. CDR3 amino acids: CSARDVLAGTWDTQYF. The CDR3 DNA sequence: TGCAGTGCTAGAGATGTGCTAGCGGGAACATGGGATACGCAGTATTTT.